This is a list of T cell receptor beta chains from one sample in a study of blood T cell repertoires in COVID-19. The table came from immunoSEQ multiplex PCR; TCRdb's copy has only in-frame clones and leaves some out. Of around 250,000 clones detected, around 80% appear once; the ten largest clones hold 14% to 15%. The sequencing sample was made of PBMCs or T cells enriched from blood (not recorded which). These receptor sequences come from a man aged 35 to 55 who had recovered from COVID-19. Each CDR3 is given with its conserved first and last residue. D genes are given only for firm matches. Clone sizes are given selectively: once, few, many, or a class where the clone is expanded.

d_call,clone_size,v_call,j_call,cdr3_aa,cdr3_nt
-,-,TRBV7-8,TRBJ1-4,CASSFRQGNEKLFF,TGTGCCAGCAGCTTTCGGCAGGGGAATGAAAAACTGTTTTTT
-,-,TRBV21-1,TRBJ1-5,CASSLTAGGIGQPQHF,TGTGCCAGCAGCTTGACAGCGGGGGGGATAGGTCAGCCCCAGCATTTT
-,few,TRBV10-1,TRBJ1-2,CASSEGANYGYTF,TGCGCCAGCAGTGAAGGAGCTAACTATGGCTACACCTTC
TRBD1,-,TRBV9,TRBJ1-1,CASSERGRNTEAFF,TGTGCCAGCAGCGAGAGGGGGCGGAACACTGAAGCTTTCTTT
-,-,TRBV28,TRBJ2-7,CASKPGDGSYEQYF,TGTGCCAGCAAGCCAGGGGACGGGTCCTACGAGCAGTACTTC
-,-,TRBV7-2,TRBJ1-5,CASSLALSRDQPQHF,TGTGCCAGCAGCTTAGCGCTAAGCAGGGATCAGCCCCAGCATTTT
-,-,TRBV20-1,TRBJ2-5,CSAQGEETQYF,TGCAGTGCACAGGGTGAGGAGACCCAGTACTTC
TRBD2,-,TRBV7-3,TRBJ2-2,CASRVAGNTGELFF,TGTGCCAGCAGGGTAGCGGGTAACACCGGGGAGCTGTTTTTT
-,-,TRBV19,TRBJ2-7,CASSMGGQTSYEQYF,TGTGCCAGTAGTATGGGGGGACAGACCTCCTACGAGCAGTACTTC
-,-,TRBV10-3,TRBJ1-5,CAISKQGGDQPQHF,TGTGCCATCAGTAAACAGGGTGGGGATCAGCCCCAGCATTTT
-,-,TRBV6-5,TRBJ1-3,CASSYEGPLLYF,TGTGCCAGCAGTTACGAGGGTCCTCTCTTATATTTT
-,-,TRBV30,TRBJ2-2,CAWIERNTGELFF,TGTGCCTGGATTGAGCGCAACACCGGGGAGCTGTTTTTT